This TCR beta chain derives from a study of PD-L1 blockade in urothelial cancer. Across the whole study: Blood samples had a median of around 150,000 T cells.

CDR3 length: 15 residues. The junction had 9 bases not matched to a gene; V was cut back by 6 bases and J by 1 base. Germline CDR1 reads MNHEY; CDR2 reads SVGAGI. Synthetic templates analogous to TCR were spiked into all PCRs individually. Profiling relied on immunoSEQ multiplex PCR, and the TCRdb table lists in-frame clones only, not all of them. The sample holds about 45,000 clones, roughly 88% seen once. This chain uses TRBV6-5 with TRBJ2-7; 7 bases align to TRBD1. The source was PBMCs, collected around atezolizumab (anti-PD-L1) treatment. The receptor was isolated from an elderly man with urothelial cancer. In DNA form, the CDR3 reads TGTGCCAGCAGAATAGACAGGGCTCAGTCCTACGAGCAGTACTTC. This gives the protein CASRIDRAQSYEQYF.